The rows below give T cell receptor beta chains drawn from one sample of a study of shared clonotypes between healthy human individuals. Only in-frame clones appear in the TCRdb table, and some are missing; sequencing was by immunoSEQ multiplex PCR. Of about 2 million clones in the sample, 90% to 95% were seen once. Sequencing was performed on naive CD4+ T cells sorted from blood. The receptors shown here come from a man younger than 35 in good health. CDR3s include the opening cysteine and the closing phenylalanine or tryptophan. The D gene is left open where the match is weak. Clone sizes are given selectively: once, few, many, or a class where the clone is expanded.

TRBD2,TRBV9,NA,TRBJ2-5,CASSVGLAGVETQYF,TGTGCCAGCAGCGTGGGACTAGCGGGGGTAGAGACCCAGTACTTC
NA,TRBV27,NA,TRBJ2-7,CASSRQGLYEQYF,TGTGCCAGCAGTCGCCAGGGTCTATACGAGCAGTACTTC
NA,TRBV5-1,once,TRBJ2-2,CASSFEGALTGELFF,TGCGCCAGCAGCTTTGAAGGGGCCCTTACCGGGGAGCTGTTTTTT
NA,TRBV19,NA,TRBJ2-5,CASSIGRVETQYF,TGTGCCAGTAGTATAGGTCGGGTTGAGACCCAGTACTTC
TRBD1,TRBV18,NA,TRBJ1-1,CASSPPGQGTNTEAFF,TGTGCCAGCTCACCCCCGGGACAGGGGACGAACACTGAAGCTTTCTTT
NA,TRBV2,NA,TRBJ1-1,CASSEGLGAFF,TGTGCCAGCAGTGAAGGGTTGGGAGCTTTCTTT
TRBD1,TRBV11-2,NA,TRBJ1-4,CASSSLRDRGEKLFF,TGTGCCAGCAGCTCCCTCCGGGACAGGGGTGAAAAACTGTTTTTT
NA,TRBV6-5,NA,TRBJ2-7,CASSLYKAYEQYF,TGTGCCAGCAGTTTATACAAAGCGTACGAGCAGTACTTC
NA,TRBV30,NA,TRBJ1-1,CAWSATPNTEAFF,TGTGCCTGGAGTGCGACACCGAACACTGAAGCTTTCTTT
TRBD1,TRBV6-6,NA,TRBJ2-7,CASKEAGTGNLHEQYF,TGTGCCAGCAAGGAAGCCGGGACAGGGAACCTCCACGAGCAGTACTTC
TRBD2,TRBV5-4,NA,TRBJ2-5,CASSWDAGGQQETQYF,TGTGCCAGCAGCTGGGATGCGGGGGGGCAGCAAGAGACCCAGTACTTC
TRBD1,TRBV18,NA,TRBJ2-7,CASSQGQGAYEQYF,TGTGCCAGCTCCCAGGGACAGGGGGCTTACGAGCAGTACTTC
NA,TRBV19,NA,TRBJ1-2,CASFTGQTTNYGYTF,TGTGCCAGTTTTACTGGACAGACTACTAACTATGGCTACACCTTC
NA,TRBV2,NA,TRBJ2-2,CASRPTGHTGELFF,TGTGCCAGCAGGCCAACAGGGCACACCGGGGAGCTGTTTTTT
NA,TRBV21-1,NA,TRBJ2-3,CASSKRPDTQYF,TGTGCCAGCAGCAAGCGTCCAGATACGCAGTATTTT
NA,TRBV7-3,NA,TRBJ2-1,CASSLRPASYNEQFF,TGTGCCAGCAGCTTAAGGCCTGCCTCCTACAATGAGCAGTTCTTC
TRBD1,TRBV7-7,NA,TRBJ2-5,CASSLGLQGARETQYF,TGTGCTAGCAGCTTAGGGCTACAGGGGGCTCGGGAGACCCAGTACTTC
TRBD1,TRBV6-1,once,TRBJ1-2,CASSLDRGDYGYTF,TGTGCCAGTAGTTTAGACAGGGGTGACTATGGCTACACCTTC
NA,TRBV7-9,NA,TRBJ1-2,CASSLVEAPRHGYTF,TGTGCCAGCAGCTTAGTCGAGGCACCGCGGCATGGCTACACCTTC
TRBD2,TRBV30,NA,TRBJ2-1,CAYLAGGFNEQFF,TGTGCTTACCTAGCGGGGGGGTTCAATGAGCAGTTCTTC
NA,TRBV5-1,once,TRBJ2-3,CASSLSLAQGTQYF,TGCGCCAGCAGCTTGAGTCTAGCGCAAGGTACGCAGTATTTT
TRBD2,TRBV11-3,NA,TRBJ2-1,CASSTGLPGGSNEQFF,TGTGCCAGCAGCACCGGTCTGCCGGGAGGCTCCAATGAGCAGTTCTTC
NA,TRBV25-1,NA,TRBJ2-5,CASSETGRGLQETQYF,TGTGCCAGCAGTGAAACTGGCAGGGGTTTGCAAGAGACCCAGTACTTC
TRBD2,TRBV5-1,NA,TRBJ2-7,CASSLELGLAGGPRYF,TGCGCCAGCAGCTTGGAGTTGGGACTAGCGGGAGGGCCTCGGTACTTC
NA,TRBV5-4,NA,TRBJ2-5,CASSPPGAGETQYF,TGTGCCAGCAGCCCCCCAGGGGCAGGGGAGACCCAGTACTTC
TRBD1,TRBV18,NA,TRBJ2-1,CASSPPYRGSSYNEQFF,TGTGCCAGCTCACCACCGTACAGGGGGAGCTCCTACAATGAGCAGTTCTTC
TRBD1,TRBV28,NA,TRBJ1-3,CASSPGTGAIRNTIYF,TGTGCCAGCAGTCCTGGGACAGGGGCAATTAGAAACACCATATATTTT
TRBD1,TRBV30,NA,TRBJ2-1,CAWSGTGGVYNEQFF,TGTGCCTGGTCCGGGACAGGGGGCGTCTACAATGAGCAGTTCTTC
NA,TRBV27,NA,TRBJ2-7,CASSSRVAYEQYF,TGTGCCAGCAGTTCCAGGGTCGCCTACGAGCAGTACTTC
NA,TRBV18,few,TRBJ1-6,CASSPTRGSNSPLHF,TGTGCCAGCTCACCCACACGGGGGAGTAATTCACCCCTCCACTTT
TRBD1,TRBV5-4,NA,TRBJ2-1,CASSEGDRYNEQFF,TGTGCCAGCAGCGAGGGGGACAGATACAATGAGCAGTTCTTC
TRBD1,TRBV5-1,once,TRBJ2-7,CASKKEDRGAYEQYF,TGCGCCAGCAAAAAAGAGGACAGGGGGGCCTACGAGCAGTACTTC
NA,TRBV2,NA,TRBJ2-7,CASQTTGTYEQYF,TGTGCCAGCCAAACAACAGGGACCTACGAGCAGTACTTC
TRBD2,TRBV4-1,NA,TRBJ2-5,CASTKGGSGSPWETQYF,TGCGCCAGCACCAAAGGGGGTAGCGGGAGCCCATGGGAGACCCAGTACTTC
NA,TRBV7-2,NA,TRBJ2-7,CASSYGGREGAEQYF,TGTGCCAGCAGTTACGGGGGCCGGGAGGGGGCCGAGCAGTACTTC
NA,TRBV4-2,NA,TRBJ1-2,CASSQAPIYGYTF,TGTGCCAGCAGCCAAGCCCCGATCTATGGCTACACCTTC
NA,TRBV10-3,NA,TRBJ1-2,CAISESRADPYGYTF,TGTGCCATCAGTGAGTCGAGGGCCGACCCCTATGGCTACACCTTC
TRBD1,TRBV7-2,NA,TRBJ1-2,CASSRTGQERGYTF,TGTGCCAGCAGCCGTACGGGACAGGAGCGTGGCTACACCTTC
NA,TRBV5-1,NA,TRBJ2-3,CASRPFFASTDTQYF,TGCGCCAGCAGACCCTTCTTTGCGAGCACAGATACGCAGTATTTT
NA,TRBV7-8,NA,TRBJ1-1,CASSLGSGGLNTEAFF,TGTGCCAGCAGCTTAGGATCGGGGGGACTGAACACTGAAGCTTTCTTT